This TCR beta chain was captured by sequencing in a study of T cells expressing NK-cell markers. Turning to the study itself: It was sorted CD3+CD56+NKG2C+, CD3+CD56+NKG2C- and CD3+CD56-NKG2C+ T cells that supplied the TCR beta repertoires. Study-level results: For roughly 6 donors, the dominant NKG2C+ clonotypes made up about 1.0-7.5% of their CD8+ T cells.

Germline V lookup: CDR1 MNHEY, CDR2 SVGEGT. CDR3 size: 16 residues. About this clonotype itself: The antigen is not known.

Making the TCR beta cDNA relied on 5'RACE template switching with UMIs. TCRdb re-called the 5' RACE reads and shows each CDR3 protein once, DNA omitted. This table lists about 440,000 distinct CDR3 sequences. This chain links TRBV6-2 or TRBV6-3 with TRBJ2-7; the TRBD2 assignment by TCRdb is unverifiable without DNA. The receptor's source is a woman between 18 and 75 years old in good health. The sample was blood T cells: a sorted CD56 or NKG2C T cell subset, CD4+ or CD8+ T cells, or bulk PBMC T cells (not recorded which). CDR3 sequence: CASSPLTSGSTLEQYF.